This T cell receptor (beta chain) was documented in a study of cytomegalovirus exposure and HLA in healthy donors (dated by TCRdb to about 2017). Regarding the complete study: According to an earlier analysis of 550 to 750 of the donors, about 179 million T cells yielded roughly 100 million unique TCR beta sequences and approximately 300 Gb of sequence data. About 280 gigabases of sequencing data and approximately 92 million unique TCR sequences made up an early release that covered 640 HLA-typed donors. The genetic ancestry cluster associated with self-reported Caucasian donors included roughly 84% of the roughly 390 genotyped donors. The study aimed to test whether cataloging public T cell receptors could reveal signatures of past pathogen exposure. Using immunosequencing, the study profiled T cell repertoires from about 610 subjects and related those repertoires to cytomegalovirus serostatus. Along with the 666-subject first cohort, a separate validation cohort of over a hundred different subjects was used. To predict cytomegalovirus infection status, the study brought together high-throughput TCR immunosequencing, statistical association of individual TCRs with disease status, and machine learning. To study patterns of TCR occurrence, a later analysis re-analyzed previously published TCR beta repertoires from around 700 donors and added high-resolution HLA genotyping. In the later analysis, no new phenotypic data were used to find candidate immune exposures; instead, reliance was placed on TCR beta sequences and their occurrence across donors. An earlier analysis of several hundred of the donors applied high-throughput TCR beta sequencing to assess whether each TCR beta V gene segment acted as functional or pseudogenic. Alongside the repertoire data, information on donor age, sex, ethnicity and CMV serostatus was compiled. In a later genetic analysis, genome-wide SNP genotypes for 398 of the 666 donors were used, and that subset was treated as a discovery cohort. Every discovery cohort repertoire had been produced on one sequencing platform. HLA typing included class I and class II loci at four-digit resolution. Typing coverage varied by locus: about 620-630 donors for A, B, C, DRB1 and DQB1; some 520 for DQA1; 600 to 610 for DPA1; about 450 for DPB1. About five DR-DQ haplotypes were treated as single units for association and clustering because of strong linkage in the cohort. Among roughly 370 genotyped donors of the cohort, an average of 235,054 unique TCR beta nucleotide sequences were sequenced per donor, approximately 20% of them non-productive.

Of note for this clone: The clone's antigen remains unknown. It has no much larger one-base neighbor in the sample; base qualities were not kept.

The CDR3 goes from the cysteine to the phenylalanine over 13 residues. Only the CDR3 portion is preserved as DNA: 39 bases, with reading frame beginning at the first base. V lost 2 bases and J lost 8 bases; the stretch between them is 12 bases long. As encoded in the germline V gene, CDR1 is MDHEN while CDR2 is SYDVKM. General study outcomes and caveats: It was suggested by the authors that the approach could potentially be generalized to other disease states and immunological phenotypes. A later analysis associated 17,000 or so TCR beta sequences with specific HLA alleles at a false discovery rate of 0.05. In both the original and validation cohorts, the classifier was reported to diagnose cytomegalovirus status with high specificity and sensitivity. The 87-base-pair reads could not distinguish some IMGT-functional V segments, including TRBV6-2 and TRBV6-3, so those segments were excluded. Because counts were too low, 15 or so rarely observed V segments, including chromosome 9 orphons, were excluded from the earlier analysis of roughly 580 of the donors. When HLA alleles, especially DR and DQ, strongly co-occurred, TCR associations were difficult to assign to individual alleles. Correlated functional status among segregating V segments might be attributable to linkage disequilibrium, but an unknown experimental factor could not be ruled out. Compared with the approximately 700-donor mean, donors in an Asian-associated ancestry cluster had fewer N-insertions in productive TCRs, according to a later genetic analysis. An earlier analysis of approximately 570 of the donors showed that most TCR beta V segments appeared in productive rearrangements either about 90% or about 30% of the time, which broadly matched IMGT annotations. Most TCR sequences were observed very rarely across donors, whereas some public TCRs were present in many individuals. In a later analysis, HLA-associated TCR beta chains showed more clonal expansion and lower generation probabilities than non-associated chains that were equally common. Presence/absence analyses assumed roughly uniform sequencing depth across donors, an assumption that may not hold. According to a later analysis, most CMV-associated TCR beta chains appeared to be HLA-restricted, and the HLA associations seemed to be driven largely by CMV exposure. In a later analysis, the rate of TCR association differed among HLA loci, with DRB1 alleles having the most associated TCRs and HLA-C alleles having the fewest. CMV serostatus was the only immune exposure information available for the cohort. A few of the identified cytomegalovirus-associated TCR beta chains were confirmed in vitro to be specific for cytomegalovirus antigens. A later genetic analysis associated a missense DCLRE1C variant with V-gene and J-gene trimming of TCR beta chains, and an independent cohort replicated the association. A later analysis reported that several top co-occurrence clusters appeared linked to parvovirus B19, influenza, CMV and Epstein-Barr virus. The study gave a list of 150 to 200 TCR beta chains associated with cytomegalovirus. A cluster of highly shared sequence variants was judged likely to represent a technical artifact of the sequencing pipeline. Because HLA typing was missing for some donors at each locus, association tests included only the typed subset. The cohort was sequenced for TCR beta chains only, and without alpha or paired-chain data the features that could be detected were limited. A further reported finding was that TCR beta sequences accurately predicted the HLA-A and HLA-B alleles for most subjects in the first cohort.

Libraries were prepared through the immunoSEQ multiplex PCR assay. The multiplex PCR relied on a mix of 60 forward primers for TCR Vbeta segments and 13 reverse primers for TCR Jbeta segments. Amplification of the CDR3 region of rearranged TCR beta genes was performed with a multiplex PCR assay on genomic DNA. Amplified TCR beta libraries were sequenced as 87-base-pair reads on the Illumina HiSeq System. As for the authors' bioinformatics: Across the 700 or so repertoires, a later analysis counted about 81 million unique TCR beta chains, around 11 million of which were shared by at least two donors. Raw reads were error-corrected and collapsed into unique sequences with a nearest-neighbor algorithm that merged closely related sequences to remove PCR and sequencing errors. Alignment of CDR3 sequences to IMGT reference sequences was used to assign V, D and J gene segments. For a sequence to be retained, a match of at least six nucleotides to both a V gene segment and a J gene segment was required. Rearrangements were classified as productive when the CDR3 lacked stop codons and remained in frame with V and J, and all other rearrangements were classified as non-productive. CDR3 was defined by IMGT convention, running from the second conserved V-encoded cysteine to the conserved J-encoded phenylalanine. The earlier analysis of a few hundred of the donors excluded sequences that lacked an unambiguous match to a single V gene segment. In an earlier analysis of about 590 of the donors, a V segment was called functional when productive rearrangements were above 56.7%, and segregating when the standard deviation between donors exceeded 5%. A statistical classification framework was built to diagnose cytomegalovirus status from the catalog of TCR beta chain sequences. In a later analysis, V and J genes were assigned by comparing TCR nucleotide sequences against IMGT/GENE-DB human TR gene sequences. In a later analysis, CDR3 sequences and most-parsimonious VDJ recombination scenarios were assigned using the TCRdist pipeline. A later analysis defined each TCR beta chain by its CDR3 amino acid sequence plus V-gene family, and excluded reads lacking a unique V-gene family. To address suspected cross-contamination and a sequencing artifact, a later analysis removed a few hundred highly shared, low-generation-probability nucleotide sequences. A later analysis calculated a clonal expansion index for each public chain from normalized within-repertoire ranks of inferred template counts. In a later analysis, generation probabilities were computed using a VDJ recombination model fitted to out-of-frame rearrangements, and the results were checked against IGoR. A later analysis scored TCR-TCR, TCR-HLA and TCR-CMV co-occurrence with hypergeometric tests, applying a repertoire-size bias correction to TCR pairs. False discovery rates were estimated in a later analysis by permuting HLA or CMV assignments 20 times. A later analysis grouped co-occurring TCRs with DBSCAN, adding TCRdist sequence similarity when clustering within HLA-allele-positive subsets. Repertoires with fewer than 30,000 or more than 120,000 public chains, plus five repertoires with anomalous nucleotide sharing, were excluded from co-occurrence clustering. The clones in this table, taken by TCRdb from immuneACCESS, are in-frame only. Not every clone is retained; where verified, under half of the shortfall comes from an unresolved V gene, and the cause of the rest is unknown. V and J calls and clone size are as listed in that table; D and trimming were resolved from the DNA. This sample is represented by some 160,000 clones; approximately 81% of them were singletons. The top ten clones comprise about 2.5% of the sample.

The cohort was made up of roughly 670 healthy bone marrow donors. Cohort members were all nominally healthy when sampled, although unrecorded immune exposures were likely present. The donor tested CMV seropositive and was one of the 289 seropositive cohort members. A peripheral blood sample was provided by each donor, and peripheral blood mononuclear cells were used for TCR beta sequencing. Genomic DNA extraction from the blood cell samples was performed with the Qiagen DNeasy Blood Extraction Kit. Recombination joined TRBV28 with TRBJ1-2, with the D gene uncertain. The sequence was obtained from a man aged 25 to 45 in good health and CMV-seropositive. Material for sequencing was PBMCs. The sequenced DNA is TGTGCCAGCAGTTTAAGGCGGGTAGGCGGCTACACCTTC. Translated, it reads CASSLRRVGGYTF.